This T cell receptor beta chain emerged from a study of cytomegalovirus exposure and HLA in healthy donors. The length of the CDR3 is 16 residues. Between the trimmed V and J ends, which lost 2 bases and 6 bases, there was a span of 17 bases. Germline loops: CDR1 MGHRA, CDR2 YSYEKL. Primers included in the PCR were 60 Vbeta and 13 Jbeta primers. Assay: immunoSEQ multiplex PCR; the TCRdb copy retains only in-frame clones and omits some. The table records roughly 110,000 clones, over 70% of them present only once. This clone came up once. The sample taken for sequencing was PBMCs. The rearrangement links TRBV4-1 to TRBJ2-1; TRBD2 is a possible D gene (7 bases). The sequence came from a female donor in good health and CMV-seronegative. The CDR3 here is CASSQTFRGGGNEQFF. CDR3 DNA sequence: TGCGCCAGCAGCCAAACCTTCAGGGGAGGGGGCAATGAGCAGTTCTTC.